These 8 T cell receptor beta chains were all obtained from the same sample, sequenced in a study of T-cell memory formation after mild COVID-19. From the 5' RACE reads, TCRdb called clonotypes with MiXCR, one entry per CDR3 protein. The table has under 35,000 distinct CDR3 sequences, approximately 16% seen once; the top ten hold 1.4%. Sequencing was performed on PBMCs or a T cell subset sorted from them (not recorded which). These receptors were obtained from an adult who had mild COVID-19 (a few samples of this study predate the infection). Cell type and time point are not known.

The table lists this clonotype with many counts. The chain joins TRBV20-1 to TRBJ2-1; 11 positions agree with TRBD2. The CDR3 loop spans 16 amino acids. Germline V CDR1 and CDR2: DFQATT, SNEGSKA (reference sequence). V lost 3 bases to trimming and J lost 3 bases; unmatched junction nucleotides: 7. CDR3 nucleotides: TGCAGTGCTAGTAAAGTCCTAGCGGGGGGCTACAATGAGCAGTTCTTC. Amino acid sequence: CSASKVLAGGYNEQFF.

This clonotype has just a few counts. The chain recombines TRBV20-1 with TRBJ2-5, with 13 nucleotides matching TRBD2. This CDR3 spans 14 amino acids. V trimming: 6 bases; J trimming: 5 bases; junction bases outside the gene matches: 6. Germline lookup yields CDR1 DFQATT and CDR2 SNEGSKA (reference sequence). The CDR3 protein is CSARTSGRGETQYF. CDR3 DNA sequence: TGCAGTGCGAGGACTAGCGGGAGAGGGGAGACCCAGTACTTC.

This clonotype was detected many times. J is TRBJ1-1 and V is TRBV12-3 or TRBV12-4, with D maybe TRBD1 (6 bases). This CDR3 region has 14 residues. V lost 6 bases and J lost 6, with 17 bases in between. CDR3 protein: CASSSQGLGAEAFF. Here the CDR3 DNA reads TGTGCCAGCAGCTCACAGGGTTTGGGGGCTGAAGCTTTCTTT.

V and J are TRBV4-3 and TRBJ2-4, with D possibly being TRBD1 (6 bases). The V end lost 10 bases, the J end lost 0 bases, and 22 bases lay between the germline ends. Germline V CDR1 and CDR2: LGHNA, YSLEER. This CDR3 has 17 residues. The CDR3: CAKQRDGTTLAKNIQYF. For the CDR3, the DNA is TGCGCCAAGCAACGGGACGGGACAACTCTAGCCAAAAACATTCAGTACTTC.

This clonotype was seen ten or more times. The chain is built from TRBV5-1 and TRBJ2-7; the match to TRBD1 covers 9 bases. V gave up 4 bases and J gave up 3 bases; unmatched junction bases: 8. The CDR3 is made up of 15 amino acids. Germline loops: CDR1 SGHRS, CDR2 YFSETQ. The CDR3 DNA reads TGCGCCAGCAGCAGGTCTACGGGACAGGGCTACGAGCAGTACTTC. Translated, it gives CASSRSTGQGYEQYF.

This clonotype has a count of ten or more. This sequence joins TRBV12-3 or TRBV12-4 and TRBJ1-1; D ambiguous. This CDR3 spans 12 amino acids. The V and J ends lost 7 bases and 3 bases respectively, with 9 bases between them. CDR3 coding DNA: TGTGCCAGCACCCGTATGGACACTGAAGCTTTCTTT. Translation gives CASTRMDTEAFF.

In this sample, this clonotype turned up many times. The chain recombines TRBV5-1 with TRBJ1-3; 8 positions match TRBD1. Trimming at V came to 3 bases and at J to 2 bases, leaving 7 bases not matched to a gene. The germline V gene has CDR1 SGHRS and CDR2 YFSETQ. The CDR3 totals 16 residues. DNA of the CDR3: TGCGCCAGCAGCTCCGGACAGGGAGGCCCTGGAAACACCATATATTTT. Its protein product is CASSSGQGGPGNTIYF.

This clonotype was detected ten times or more. The chain links TRBV28 to TRBJ2-1, with 8 bases matching TRBD2. The CDR3 covers 15 residues. Germline CDR1 and CDR2: MDHEN and SYDVKM. J gave up 3 bases and V 5 bases, and 6 bases lay outside the gene matches. This CDR3 reads CASSLPGLDYNEQFF. The CDR3 bases are TGTGCCAGCAGTCTTCCGGGACTAGACTACAATGAGCAGTTCTTC.